These 5 T cell receptor beta chains were all obtained from the same sample, sequenced in a study of blood T cell repertoires in COVID-19. Data came from immunoSEQ multiplex PCR; TCRdb stores just in-frame clones and leaves some out. The sample comprises 200,000 to 250,000 clones, 75% to 85% of which are singletons, and 7.5% rests with the top ten. Sequenced input: peripheral blood. The receptor set was obtained from a woman older than 75 with COVID-19, enrolled during active disease.

The V call is TRBV29-1, the J call TRBJ1-3, with 9 bases fitting TRBD1. The CDR3 is made up of 14 amino acids. V was pared by 4 bases and J by 2 bases, with 3 bases of the junction left unmatched. From germline, CDR1 is SQVTM and CDR2 ANQGSEA. The CDR3 sequence: CSVGGQGPGNTIYF. The CDR3 coding sequence is TGCAGCGTTGGGGGACAGGGTCCTGGAAACACCATATATTTT.

V gene TRBV28 combines with J gene TRBJ2-2, with D perhaps matching TRBD1 (6 bases). The ends were cut back, 5 bases at V and 0 bases at J, with 13 bases in the middle. Germline values: CDR1 MDHEN, CDR2 SYDVKM. The CDR3 extends over 16 amino acids. CDR3 DNA sequence: TGTGCCAGCAGTCTCACGGGGACAACGAACACCGGGGAGCTGTTTTTT. It yields the protein CASSLTGTTNTGELFF. Full variable domain (missing parts from reference TRBV28 and TRBJ2-2): DVKVTQSSRYLVKRTGEKVFLECVQDMDHENMFWYRQDPGLGLRLIYFSYDVKMKEKGDIPEGYSVSREKKERFSLILESASTNQTSMYLCASSLTGTTNTGELFFGEGSRLTVL.

The chain carries TRBV28 and TRBJ2-1, with 14 bases matching TRBD2. The germline V gene has CDR1 MDHEN and CDR2 SYDVKM. The CDR3 totals 17 residues. After removal of 4 bases from V and 6 bases from J, the junction contained 8 bases not matched to a gene. CDR3 coding DNA: TGTGCCAGCAGTTCACCGGGACTAGCGGGAGAGGTCAATGAGCAGTTCTTC. Residues: CASSSPGLAGEVNEQFF.

The chain is built from TRBV7-2 and TRBJ2-1, with 8 bases identical to TRBD2. V lost 5 bases to trimming and J lost 8 bases; unmatched junction nucleotides: 11. Germline V gene data show CDR1 as SGHTA and CDR2 as FQGNSA. The CDR3 runs to 15 residues. The CDR3 spells CASSTRRTSSDEQFF. The CDR3 DNA sequence: TGTGCCAGCAGCACCCGCCGGACTAGCTCAGATGAGCAGTTCTTC.

Only a few counts were recorded for this clone. The rearrangement joins TRBV2 to TRBJ2-7, with TRBD1 identical over 7 bases. V gave up 6 bases and J gave up 2 bases; unmatched junction bases: 1. Germline V gives CDR1 SNHLY, CDR2 FYNNEI. The CDR3 is made up of 12 amino acids. The CDR3 DNA is TGTGCCAGCAGGGGACAGACCTACGAGCAGTACTTC. Translating gives CASRGQTYEQYF.